This entry lists 19 T cell receptor beta chains sequenced from one sample in a study of vaccination and CD4 T cells after COVID-19. Cultured CD4+ T-cell DNA underwent Oncomine TCR Beta short-read sequencing. In TCRdb, the PCR reads were re-called with MiXCR into one record per CDR3 protein. This sample has approximately 15,000 distinct CDR3 sequences; 28% occur once, and the top ten carry around a sixth. Treatment in this sample: approximately 9-day PBMC culture with coronavirus spike peptide pools or control peptides (ViraFEST assay). For these receptors, no antigen is known. The sample comprised cultured CD4+ T cells from blood. Receptors were obtained from a human donor with COVID-19.

The rearrangement uses TRBV9 and TRBJ2-7; 12 nucleotides line up with TRBD1. Trimming took 2 bases from V and 4 from J; bases not matched to a gene: 4. The CDR3 extends over 15 amino acids. Germline V gene sequence: CDR1 SGDLS, CDR2 YYNGEE. DNA of the CDR3: TGTGCCAGCAGCGTGGGACAGGGGGCAGGGTACGAGCAGTACTTC. Translation: CASSVGQGAGYEQYF.

J is TRBJ2-3 and V is TRBV27; TRBD2 agrees at 14 bases. The CDR3 contains 16 residues. Trimming cost V 4 bases and J 10 bases; bases outside gene matches: 10. Germline lookup yields CDR1 MNHEY and CDR2 SMNVEV (reference sequence). The CDR3 DNA sequence: TGTGCCAGCAGTTCCAGACTAGCGGGGGGGCTGGGGGCGCAGTATTTT. It is translated as CASSSRLAGGLGAQYF.

The rearrangement links TRBV21-1 to TRBJ1-1; whether TRBD1, the table's D call, matches the DNA was not checked. TRBV21-1 is deemed a pseudogene. This CDR3 contains 18 residues. This chain's CDR3 is CASSNDARDDILNTEAFF. The CDR3 coding sequence is TGTGCCAGCAGCAATGACGCCAGGGACGATATACTGAACACTGAAGCTTTCTTT.

This chain uses TRBV12-3 or TRBV12-4 with TRBJ2-1; the D is unclear. CDR3 length equals 11 residues. Trimming cost V 3 bases and J 7 bases, with 4 bases left between them. The CDR3 DNA follows: TGTGCCAGCAGTTTGGCTAATGAGCAGTTCTTC. Its translation is CASSLANEQFF.

This clonotype was seen a few times. The genes are TRBV20-1 and TRBJ2-6, with unresolved D. The CDR3 contains 20 residues. Germline CDR1 DFQATT, CDR2 SNEGSKA (reference sequence). The V end was cut by 6 bases, the J end by 0 bases, with 27 bases between. CDR3 bases: TGCAGTGCCAGAACCATAGACACACTAAAGCAAAGCTCTGGGGCCAACGTCCTGACTTTC. Amino acid sequence: CSARTIDTLKQSSGANVLTF.

This clonotype was detected only a few times. V gene TRBV11-3 combines with J gene TRBJ1-2; weak D call: TRBD1 (5 bases). CDR3 length: 15 residues. CDR1 SGHNT and CDR2 YENEEA come from the germline V gene. The germline V and J ends were trimmed by 1 base and 4 bases, with 13 bases remaining between them. DNA for the CDR3: TGTGCCAGCAGCTTAGGCGGCCAGGGATTCTATGGCTACACCTTC. This translates into CASSLGGQGFYGYTF. The variable domain in full, with the rest retrieved from reference TRBV11-3 and TRBJ1-2, is EAGVVQSPRYKIIEKKQPVAFWCNPISGHNTLYWYLQNLGQGPELLIRYENEEAVDDSQLPKDRFSAERLKGVDSTLKIQPAELGDSAVYLCASSLGGQGFYGYTFGSGTRLTVV.

The J gene is TRBJ1-1, the V gene TRBV27; 8 positions agree with TRBD1. CDR1 is MNHEY and CDR2 is SMNVEV in the germline V gene (reference sequence). The CDR3 is made up of 18 amino acids. V trimming: 5 bases; J trimming: 4 bases; junction bases outside the gene matches: 18. Written as DNA, the CDR3 is TGTGCCAGCAGTCCGGTCCTCTACTCAGGGGGCGCGCCCACTGAAGCTTTCTTT. It is translated as CASSPVLYSGGAPTEAFF.

This clonotype has just a few counts. The chain uses TRBV7-2 and TRBJ1-1; the D is unclear. V lost 5 bases, J lost 6 bases, and 34 bases lay in between. This CDR3 has 20 residues. Per germline, CDR1 SGHTA and CDR2 FQGNSA. Here the CDR3 DNA reads TGTGCCAGCAGCCCTCTGGGGAGAACTGTGAGCCCATACAACCACGCTGAAGCTTTCTTT. Its translation is CASSPLGRTVSPYNHAEAFF.

This chain joins TRBV20-1 and TRBJ1-5; a weak D match, TRBD1 (5 bases). V lost 3 bases and J 4 bases, leaving 10 bases between the germline ends. CDR3 length equals 13 residues. Per the germline V gene, CDR1 is DFQATT and CDR2 is SNEGSKA (reference sequence). CDR3 in amino acids: CSASLTENQPQHF. The CDR3 DNA reads TGCAGTGCTAGTCTGACAGAGAATCAGCCCCAGCATTTT.

The V and J genes are TRBV27 and TRBJ2-3; 7 nucleotides match TRBD2. V shed 5 bases and J 1 base; nucleotides not matched to a gene: 15. CDR1 is MNHEY and CDR2 is SMNVEV in the germline V gene (reference sequence). This CDR3 has 18 amino acids. The CDR3 nucleotides read TGTGCCAGCAGTCCGATGACTCTAGCTGGGGGGGGCACAGATACGCAGTATTTT. It translates to CASSPMTLAGGGTDTQYF.

V gene TRBV28 combines with J gene TRBJ2-5, with 7 bases aligning to TRBD1. The CDR3 is 15 amino acids. Trimming took 5 bases from V and 5 from J; bases not matched to a gene: 11. Germline CDR1 is MDHEN and CDR2 is SYDVKM. The CDR3 here is CASSLSHRGTETQYF. In nucleotides, the CDR3 is TGTGCCAGCAGTCTATCCCACAGGGGCACGGAGACCCAGTACTTC.

This clonotype rates as medium-sized. The J gene is TRBJ2-3, the V gene TRBV27; D remains ambiguous. Germline CDR1 and CDR2: MNHEY and SMNVEV (reference sequence). This CDR3 region has 13 residues. V lost 6 bases and J 4 bases, leaving 11 bases between the germline ends. The CDR3 coding sequence is TGTGCCAGCAGCCCTCCCTGGGCAGATACGCAGTATTTT. Its translation: CASSPPWADTQYF.

V and J are TRBV15 and TRBJ2-1, with D perhaps matching TRBD1 or TRBD2 (5 bases each). Per germline, CDR1 LNHNV and CDR2 YYDKDF (reference sequence). The CDR3 has 14 amino acids. Trimming took off 0 bases at V and 10 bases at J, with 13 bases between the two ends. CDR3 region: CATSREGDLREQFF. CDR3 DNA sequence: TGTGCCACCAGCAGAGAGGGGGATCTTCGCGAGCAGTTCTTC.

This rearrangement joins TRBV6-5 to TRBJ2-2, with D possibly TRBD2 on 6 matching bases. Trimming pared 3 bases from V and 7 bases from J, leaving 18 bases between. From germline, CDR1 is MNHEY and CDR2 SVGAGI. CDR3 length equals 16 residues. The CDR3 spells CASSYVAGSGDGELFF. CDR3 bases: TGTGCCAGCAGTTATGTTGCAGGGTCGGGAGACGGGGAGCTGTTTTTT.

This clonotype was found a few times. The gene calls are TRBV5-3 and TRBJ1-5, with D hard to call. TRBV5-3 is placed among ORFs of uncertain function. V gave up 3 bases and J gave up 0 bases, with 13 bases separating them. The length of the CDR3 is 16 residues. Here the CDR3 reads CARSSVCGHSNQPQHF. CDR3 nucleotide sequence: TGTGCCAGAAGCTCGGTATGTGGTCATAGCAATCAGCCCCAGCATTTT.

This chain joins TRBV30 and TRBJ1-6; D is unresolved. Trimming stripped 0 bases from V and 7 bases from J, with 10 bases between. This CDR3 is 14 amino acids long. Germline CDR1 GTSNPN, CDR2 SVGIG (reference sequence). This chain's CDR3 is CAWSVTVDNSPLHF. CDR3 nucleotide sequence: TGTGCCTGGAGTGTTACGGTGGACAATTCACCCCTCCACTTT.

The chain is built from TRBV6-5 and TRBJ2-1, with D tentatively TRBD2 (5 bases). This CDR3 spans 15 amino acids. Germline V lookup: CDR1 MNHEY, CDR2 SVGAGI. V gave up 1 base and J gave up 5 bases, with 12 bases separating them. Written as DNA, the CDR3 is TGTGCCAGCAGTTACTGGGGAGTTAAGAACAATGAGCAGTTCTTC. Its translation: CASSYWGVKNNEQFF.

The chain uses TRBV20-1 and TRBJ2-1; D may be TRBD1 (6 bases). V was trimmed by 5 bases and J by 4 bases, leaving 9 bases between them. Per germline, CDR1 DFQATT and CDR2 SNEGSKA (reference sequence). The CDR3 length is 12 residues. Here the CDR3 reads CSAGQNYNEQFF. The CDR3, as DNA: TGCAGTGCTGGACAGAATTACAATGAGCAGTTCTTC.

The genes are TRBV4-2 and TRBJ2-3; possibly TRBD1 for D (6 bases). This CDR3 comprises 12 residues. CDR1 and CDR2 (germline): LGHNA, YNFKEQ. Trimming pared 1 base from V and 8 bases from J, leaving 7 bases between. The chain's CDR3 is CASSQVGGTQYF. CDR3 in DNA: TGTGCCAGCAGCCAAGTAGGGGGTACGCAGTATTTT.